Listed here are 26 T cell receptor beta chains from one sample, sequenced in a study of control samples from healthy donors and cancer patients. Produced via immunoSEQ multiplex PCR; TCRdb's table is partial and in-frame only. Here the sample spans 130,000 or so clones, roughly 84% being singletons. Specimen: blood. All receptors come from a man aged 50-60 years in good health.

This chain connects TRBV9 to TRBJ2-2; D is undetermined. Germline CDR1 reads SGDLS; CDR2 reads YYNGEE. CDR3 size: 12 residues. The germline V and J ends were trimmed by 4 bases and 3 bases, with 4 bases remaining between them. The CDR3 sequence is CASSPDTGELFF. CDR3 sequence (DNA): TGTGCCAGCAGCCCGGACACCGGGGAGCTGTTTTTT.

The J gene is TRBJ2-2, the V gene TRBV9; possible D gene TRBD1, 5 bases. There are 15 residues in the CDR3. Trimming stripped 4 bases from V and 1 base from J, with 11 bases between. Germline CDR1 SGDLS, CDR2 YYNGEE. The CDR3 coding sequence is TGTGCCAGCAGCCCTGACAGCCAGAACACCGGGGAGCTGTTTTTT. Protein: CASSPDSQNTGELFF.

This CDR3 is CASSLESGQKPFF. CDR3 DNA sequence: TGCGCCAGCAGCTTGGAAAGCGGACAGAAGCCCTTCTTC. This rearrangement joins TRBV5-1 to TRBJ2-1, with D possibly TRBD1 on 6 matching bases. This CDR3 is built from 13 residues. With 0 bases removed from V and 16 bases from J, the gap between germline ends came to 17 bases. The germline gives CDR1 SGHRS, CDR2 YFSETQ.

This chain links TRBV19 with TRBJ1-6; D is ambiguous. The V end lost 6 bases, the J end lost 1 base, and 16 bases lay between the germline ends. The CDR3 contains 17 residues. Germline V gene data show CDR1 as LNHDA and CDR2 as SQIVND (reference sequence). CDR3 in DNA: TGTGCCAGTAGGACTCGGTCAGACGCTTCCTATAATTCACCCCTCCACTTT. Translation: CASRTRSDASYNSPLHF.

V and J are TRBV2 and TRBJ2-7, with TRBD1 as a possible D gene (6 bases). Germline loops: CDR1 SNHLY, CDR2 FYNNEI. This CDR3 contains 14 residues. V shed 3 bases and J shed 3 bases, with 12 bases lying between them. The CDR3 DNA reads as TGTGCCAGCAGTGAGTACAGGGAAGGCTACGAGCAGTACTTC. Protein: CASSEYREGYEQYF.

This clone was counted a few times. The J gene is TRBJ1-5, the V gene TRBV2, with a possible D match to TRBD1 (6 bases). Germline-derived CDR1 and CDR2 are SNHLY and FYNNEI. The CDR3 runs 16 residues. The V gene lost 2 bases and the J gene lost 5 bases, with 16 bases spanning the gap. The CDR3 bases are TGTGCCAGCAGTGAAAGGTCACAGGGTGTTTATCAGCCCCAGCATTTT. It translates to CASSERSQGVYQPQHF.

This chain uses TRBV11-3 with TRBJ2-2, with unresolved D. The CDR3 extends over 12 amino acids. The V and J ends lost 5 bases and 5 bases respectively, with 6 bases between them. The germline gives CDR1 SGHNT, CDR2 YENEEA. The CDR3 DNA reads as TGTGCCAGCAGCCAAGGAACCGGGGAGCTGTTTTTT. Its translation is CASSQGTGELFF.

This chain joins TRBV25-1 and TRBJ1-2; D gene ambiguous. The CDR3 extends over 12 amino acids. Trimming took 1 base from V and 8 from J, leaving 8 bases between them. Germline-derived CDR1 and CDR2 are MGHDK and SYGVNS. CDR3 DNA sequence: TGTGCCAGCAGTGAATTAGGAGGGGGCTACACCTTC. Residues: CASSELGGGYTF.

In DNA, the CDR3 is TGTGCCTGGAGTGATGGGGGTGGGGCAGATACGCAGTATTTT. It translates to CAWSDGGGADTQYF. V gene TRBV30 combines with J gene TRBJ2-3; D is possibly TRBD1 or TRBD2 (5 bases each). Germline V gene sequence: CDR1 GTSNPN, CDR2 SVGIG (reference sequence). This CDR3 is built from 14 residues. V lost 1 base, J lost 4 bases, and 12 bases lay in between.

J is TRBJ1-1 and V is TRBV5-1; D gene unclear. Germline CDR1 is SGHRS and CDR2 is YFSETQ. Trimming took off 1 base at V and 1 base at J, with 5 bases between the two ends. The length of the CDR3 is 13 residues. The CDR3 bases are TGCGCCAGCAGCTTGCGGGAGAACACTGAAGCTTTCTTT. Translating gives CASSLRENTEAFF.

The CDR3 reads CASSYSGENPQPQHF. The CDR3, as DNA: TGTGCCAGCAGTTACTCTGGGGAGAATCCCCAGCCCCAGCATTTT. The rearrangement links TRBV6-8 to TRBJ1-5; D call uncertain. The CDR3 length is 15 residues. V gave up 0 bases and J gave up 7 bases, with 13 bases separating them. CDR1 is MNHGY, CDR2 SAAAGT, per germline.

The chain has TRBV10-1 and TRBJ1-1, with D possibly being TRBD1 (5 bases). V dropped 3 bases and J dropped 11 bases, with 19 bases sitting between them. The CDR3 spans 14 residues. Germline V lookup: CDR1 WNHNN, CDR2 SYGVQD (reference sequence). CDR3 sequence: CASSDQQAPGTAFF. The CDR3 nucleotides are TGCGCCAGCAGTGATCAGCAGGCACCCGGGACGGCTTTCTTT.

The chain has TRBV6-1 and TRBJ1-5; D uncertain. This CDR3 region has 12 residues. CDR1 and CDR2 from the germline V gene are MNHNS and SASEGT. Between the trimmed V and J ends, which lost 2 bases and 7 bases, there was a span of 6 bases. CDR3 sequence (DNA): TGTGCCAGCAGTGAAAATCGGCAGCCCCAGCATTTT. Protein sequence: CASSENRQPQHF.

The V call is TRBV4-1, the J call TRBJ1-4; a weak D match, TRBD1 (6 bases). The CDR3 sequence is 18 residues long. The germline CDR1 and CDR2 sequences are MGHRA and YSYEKL. V gave up 3 bases and J gave up 4 bases, with 21 bases separating them. The CDR3 spells CASSQAWGRGTLNEKLFF. The CDR3 DNA follows: TGCGCCAGCAGCCAGGCCTGGGGACGAGGGACACTTAATGAAAAACTGTTTTTT.

The chain has TRBV5-1 and TRBJ2-2; D unclear. The V end was cut by 2 bases, the J end by 6 bases, with 8 bases between. This CDR3 has 13 residues. The germline V gene encodes CDR1 SGHRS and CDR2 YFSETQ. The CDR3 DNA reads TGCGCCAGCAGCTTCTTTGTCCCCGGGGAGCTGTTTTTT. Translating it yields CASSFFVPGELFF. Looking up the rest from reference TRBV5-1 and TRBJ2-2 gives the full variable domain: KAGVTQTPRYLIKTRGQQVTLSCSPISGHRSVSWYQQTPGQGLQFLFEYFSETQRNKGNFPGRFSGRQFSNSRSEMNVSTLELGDSALYLCASSFFVPGELFFGEGSRLTVL.

V gene TRBV18 combines with J gene TRBJ1-4; TRBD1 agrees at 10 bases. The CDR3 has 16 residues. The germline gives CDR1 KGHSH, CDR2 LQKENI. V shed 3 bases and J 5 bases; nucleotides not matched to a gene: 6. The CDR3 region has the DNA TGTGCCAGCTCACCCAACCGGGACAGGGGCAATGAAAAACTGTTTTTT. This sequence encodes CASSPNRDRGNEKLFF.

The gene calls are TRBV24-1 and TRBJ2-2; D may be TRBD1 (6 bases). Per the germline V gene, CDR1 is KGHDR and CDR2 is SFDVKD. Trimming left V 9 bases short and J 6 bases short, with 13 bases between. This CDR3 has 13 residues. Here the CDR3 reads CATSQGIPGELFF. Here the CDR3 DNA reads TGTGCCACCTCGCAGGGGATTCCCGGGGAGCTGTTTTTT.

The CDR3 nucleotides read TGTGCCTGGAGTACCGGGGGGGGCCTGAACTATGGCTACACCTTC. It specifies CAWSTGGGLNYGYTF. The chain is built from TRBV30 and TRBJ1-2; perhaps TRBD1 as D (6 bases). The germline CDR1 and CDR2 sequences are GTSNPN and SVGIG (reference sequence). Trimming took off 2 bases at V and 2 bases at J, with 15 bases between the two ends. The CDR3 contains 15 residues.

The chain is built from TRBV19 and TRBJ1-5; TRBD1 agrees at 8 bases. J was trimmed by 5 bases and V by 10 bases; bases with no gene match: 16. The CDR3 length is 16 residues. Germline CDR1 reads LNHDA; CDR2 reads SQIVND (reference sequence). The chain's CDR3 is CATWTGRLGLHQPQHF. The CDR3 DNA reads as TGTGCCACCTGGACAGGGAGATTAGGTCTGCATCAGCCCCAGCATTTT.

The chain is built from TRBV7-8 and TRBJ2-7; D unclear. V was trimmed by 5 bases and J by 2 bases, leaving 10 bases between them. The germline V gene encodes CDR1 SGHVS and CDR2 FQNEAQ. The CDR3 extends over 13 amino acids. CDR3: CASSQDGPYEQYF. Here the CDR3 DNA reads TGTGCCAGCAGCCAGGACGGCCCCTACGAGCAGTACTTC.

The J gene is TRBJ2-3, the V gene TRBV5-1; D gene ambiguous. There are 15 residues in the CDR3. Germline CDR1 reads SGHRS; CDR2 reads YFSETQ. V lost 0 bases and J 0 bases, leaving 8 bases between the germline ends. DNA of the CDR3: TGCGCCAGCAGCTTGGTCGCCTCTAGCACAGATACGCAGTATTTT. It is translated as CASSLVASSTDTQYF.

The chain links TRBV2 to TRBJ1-2; D remains ambiguous. V shed 8 bases and J shed 7 bases, with 8 bases lying between them. This CDR3 has 10 residues. CDR1 SNHLY and CDR2 FYNNEI come from the germline V gene. CDR3 coding DNA: TGTGCCAGCGCAGCAAGTGGCTACACCTTC. Residues: CASAASGYTF.

This chain joins TRBV28 and TRBJ2-2; D is possibly TRBD1 (6 bases). The germline V gene encodes CDR1 MDHEN and CDR2 SYDVKM. V was shortened by 5 bases and J by 0 bases, with 13 bases between the two germline ends. The CDR3 has 16 amino acids. The CDR3 bases are TGTGCCAGCAGTCTGGACAGAGTTCCGAACACCGGGGAGCTGTTTTTT. It translates to CASSLDRVPNTGELFF. The whole variable domain, remainder taken from reference TRBV28 and TRBJ2-2, is DVKVTQSSRYLVKRTGEKVFLECVQDMDHENMFWYRQDPGLGLRLIYFSYDVKMKEKGDIPEGYSVSREKKERFSLILESASTNQTSMYLCASSLDRVPNTGELFFGEGSRLTVL.

The chain employs TRBV28 and TRBJ1-5, with D uncertain. The CDR3 runs to 17 residues. The germline CDR1 and CDR2 sequences are MDHEN and SYDVKM. V was shortened by 7 bases and J by 1 base, with 20 bases between the two germline ends. CDR3 residues: CASKGVRLVYSNQPQHF. In DNA, the CDR3 is TGTGCCAGCAAGGGTGTTCGTTTGGTATACAGCAATCAGCCCCAGCATTTT. The full variable domain, completed using reference TRBV28 and TRBJ1-5, is DVKVTQSSRYLVKRTGEKVFLECVQDMDHENMFWYRQDPGLGLRLIYFSYDVKMKEKGDIPEGYSVSREKKERFSLILESASTNQTSMYLCASKGVRLVYSNQPQHFGDGTRLSIL.

The chain combines TRBV7-2 with TRBJ1-4, with a possible D match to TRBD1 (5 bases). V lost 1 base, J lost 7 bases, and 16 bases lay in between. The CDR3 loop spans 16 amino acids. In germline, CDR1 is SGHTA, CDR2 FQGNSA. CDR3 region: CASSLGNRVGGEKLFF. The DNA for the CDR3 is TGTGCCAGCAGCTTAGGGAATAGGGTGGGGGGTGAAAAACTGTTTTTT. Using reference TRBV7-2 and TRBJ1-4 for the parts outside the CDR3, the full variable domain is GAGVSQSPSNKVTEKGKDVELRCDPISGHTALYWYRQSLGQGLEFLIYFQGNSAPDKSGLPSDRFSAERTGGSVSTLTIQRTQQEDSAVYLCASSLGNRVGGEKLFFGSGTQLSVL.

The chain carries TRBV3-1 (or the pseudogene TRBV3-2) and TRBJ1-1; 8 bases fit TRBD1. The CDR3 has 15 residues. J was trimmed by 5 bases and V by 4 bases; bases with no gene match: 9. CDR1 is LGHDT and CDR2 is YNNKEL in the germline V gene (reference sequence). This chain's CDR3 is CASSRRTGTRTEAFF. As DNA, the CDR3 is TGTGCCAGCAGCCGGCGGACAGGGACGAGAACTGAAGCTTTCTTT.